These T cell receptor beta chains were read from a single sample in a study of T cell responses to AZD1222 COVID-19 vaccine. Profiled with immunoSEQ multiplex PCR; TCRdb holds only in-frame clones, not every one. The table lists about 120,000 clones, less than 90% of them singletons. The sample here was peripheral blood, taken on day 0 of AZD1222 vaccination. These receptors came from an adult in good health. CDR3s include the opening cysteine and the closing phenylalanine or tryptophan. D genes are given only for firm matches. Clone size appears in some rows only: once, few, many, or a class for an expanded clone.

abundance | d_gene | j_gene | v_gene | CDR3nt | CDR3aa
NA | NA | TRBJ2-1 | TRBV9 | TGTGCCAGCAGCGTAGAAACGGGCAATGAGCAGTTCTTC | CASSVETGNEQFF
NA | NA | TRBJ1-5 | TRBV6-5 | TGTGCCAGCACGCTCCTGAGGGGACATCAGCCCCAGCATTTT | CASTLLRGHQPQHF
NA | TRBD1 | TRBJ2-4 | TRBV12-5 | TGTGCTAGTGCCCAGGGGGCGCTGAACATTCAGTACTTC | CASAQGALNIQYF
NA | NA | TRBJ2-7 | TRBV24-1 | TGTGCCACCAGTGATGCTACAGCGAGCACCTACGAGCAGTACTTC | CATSDATASTYEQYF
few | NA | TRBJ1-2 | TRBV29-1 | TGCAGCGCAGGGGCACAGAGCTATGGCTACACCTTC | CSAGAQSYGYTF
once | NA | TRBJ1-4 | TRBV27 | TGTGCCAGCAGTTCTAGGATCCGAGCCCGGAAAAATAATCTAACTAATGAAAAACTGTTTTTT | CASSSRIRARKNNLTNEKLFF
NA | NA | TRBJ1-2 | TRBV28 | TGTGCCAGTGTAGGACCCTACTATGGCTACACCTTC | CASVGPYYGYTF
NA | NA | TRBJ1-5 | TRBV28 | TGCGCCAGCAGGCCTCAATATAGCAATCAGCCCCAGCATTTT | CASRPQYSNQPQHF
NA | NA | TRBJ1-5 | TRBV3-1/TRBV3-2 | TGTGCCAGCAGCCAAGATATAAAACAGCCCCAGCATTTT | CASSQDIKQPQHF
NA | NA | TRBJ1-6 | TRBV6-2/TRBV6-3 | TGTGCCAGCAGTCAACCGGGACTGAATTCACCCCTCCACTTT | CASSQPGLNSPLHF
NA | TRBD1 | TRBJ2-5 | TRBV6-5 | TGTGCCAGCAGTTATCTGGGACAGGGGAGAGAGACCCAGTACTTC | CASSYLGQGRETQYF
NA | TRBD2 | TRBJ2-1 | TRBV28 | TGTGCCAGCAGCTTCGGGCTAGCGGGGTACAATGAGCAGTTCTTC | CASSFGLAGYNEQFF
NA | NA | TRBJ1-5 | TRBV24-1 | TGTGCCACCAGTGAGGGCAGATTGGACCATCAGCCCCAGCATTTT | CATSEGRLDHQPQHF
NA | NA | TRBJ1-1 | TRBV20-1 | TGCAGTGCCGAGCAGCACACTGAAGCTTTCTTT | CSAEQHTEAFF
NA | NA | TRBJ2-1 | TRBV5-1 | TGCGCCAGCAGCTTAGCAAATGAGCAGTTCTTC | CASSLANEQFF
NA | TRBD1 | TRBJ1-1 | TRBV28 | TGTGCCAGCAGGGTACAGGGGATCGGCACTGAAGCTTTCTTT | CASRVQGIGTEAFF
NA | NA | TRBJ2-7 | TRBV7-3 | TGTGCCACTTATACGGGGTTCGGGGCAGGGGTTACAACGGTCTACGAGCAGTACTTC | CATYTGFGAGVTTVYEQYF